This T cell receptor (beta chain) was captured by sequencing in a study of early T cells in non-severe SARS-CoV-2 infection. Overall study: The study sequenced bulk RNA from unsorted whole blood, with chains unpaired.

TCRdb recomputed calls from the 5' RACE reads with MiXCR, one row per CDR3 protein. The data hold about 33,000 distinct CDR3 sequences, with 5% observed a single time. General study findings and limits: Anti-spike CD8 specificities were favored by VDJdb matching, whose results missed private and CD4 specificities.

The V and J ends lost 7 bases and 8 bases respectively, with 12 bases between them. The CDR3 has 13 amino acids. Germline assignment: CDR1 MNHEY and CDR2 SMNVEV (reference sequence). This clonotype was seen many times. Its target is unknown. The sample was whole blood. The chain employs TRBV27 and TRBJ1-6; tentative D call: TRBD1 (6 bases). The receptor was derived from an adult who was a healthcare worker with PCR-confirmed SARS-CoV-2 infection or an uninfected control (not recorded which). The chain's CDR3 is CASTRDTYSPLHF. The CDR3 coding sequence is TGTGCCAGCACCCGGGACACATATTCACCCCTCCACTTT.